This T cell receptor beta chain is drawn from a study of T cell clonality in common variable immunodeficiency. Broader study findings: TCRbeta clonality was increased in CVID versus healthy controls.

This clone occurred many times. Its antigen is as yet unknown. Each donor provided roughly 4.5 to 8 ml of heparinized whole blood. The assay was immunoSEQ multiplex PCR, and TCRdb's table has in-frame clones only and misses some. The record shows tens of thousands of clones for this sample, with no singletons present. This TCR derives from a person aged 18 to 70 in good health. The sequenced material came from peripheral blood mononuclear cells.

CDR3 amino acids: CASSERSASAGAWNEQFF. The DNA read from the CDR3 is TGTGCCAGCAGTGAACGAAGCGCAAGTGCGGGAGCGTGGAATGAG. The chain recombines TRBV2 with TRBJ2-1, with 7 bases identical to TRBD2. The CDR3 end falls 3 residues outside the read, so it is completed with the germline J gene. CDR3 length: 18 residues. V gave up 2 bases and J gave up 7 bases; unmatched junction bases: 17. Germline V gene data show CDR1 as SNHLY and CDR2 as FYNNEI.